Below, 15 T cell receptor beta chains from the same sample are listed, as sequenced in a study of blood T cell repertoires in COVID-19. Here immunoSEQ multiplex PCR was the method, and the copy in TCRdb shows in-frame clones only, minus some. This sample yields fewer than 90,000 clones, of which about 79% are seen a single time; about 4.2% belongs to the top ten. The sequencing sample was made of peripheral blood. The source of these receptors is a woman aged 50 to 60 with acute or convalescent COVID-19.

The chain couples TRBV19 to TRBJ2-2; the D is unclear. V lost 2 bases to trimming and J lost 0 bases, with 7 bases between them. The CDR3 has 15 amino acids. CDR1 and CDR2 from the germline V gene are LNHDA and SQIVND (reference sequence). CDR3 sequence reads: CASSIYISNTGELFF. CDR3 sequence (DNA): TGTGCCAGTAGTATATACATATCGAACACCGGGGAGCTGTTTTTT.

This sequence joins TRBV27 and TRBJ1-2; perhaps TRBD1 as D (6 bases). Germline V lookup: CDR1 MNHEY, CDR2 SMNVEV (reference sequence). The CDR3 sequence is 14 residues long. V was shortened by 5 bases and J by 4 bases, with 14 bases between the two germline ends. The chain's CDR3 is CASSLRGGAYGYTF. The CDR3 coding sequence is TGTGCCAGCAGTCTTAGGGGGGGTGCCTATGGCTACACCTTC.

The rearrangement uses TRBV15 and TRBJ1-1, with a tentative D call TRBD1 (5 bases). The CDR3 runs to 15 residues. Germline V gene lookup returns CDR1 LNHNV and CDR2 YYDKDF (reference sequence). V was cut by 3 bases and J by 6 bases, with 17 bases left in between. CDR3 nucleotides: TGTGCCACCAGCAGCGTCGGACACGAACCTGCTGAAGCTTTCTTT. Translation: CATSSVGHEPAEAFF.

The chain recombines TRBV11-2 with TRBJ1-3; no definite D call. V was shortened by 0 bases and J by 0 bases, with 9 bases between the two germline ends. Looked up from germline, CDR1 is SGHAT and CDR2 is FQNNGV. The CDR3 consists of 16 residues. The CDR3 DNA follows: TGTGCCAGCAGCTTAGACAGAACCTTCTCTGGAAACACCATATATTTT. Translated: CASSLDRTFSGNTIYF.

This chain connects TRBV6-1 to TRBJ1-2; D is ambiguous. V was trimmed by 2 bases and J by 0 bases, leaving 10 bases between them. The CDR3 is 15 residues long. Germline loops: CDR1 MNHNS, CDR2 SASEGT. The DNA of the CDR3 is TGTGCCAGCAGTGAACGCCTAGGAGCTAACTATGGCTACACCTTC. It encodes CASSERLGANYGYTF.

CDR3 amino acids: CAITAGSSSYNEQFF. CDR3 coding DNA: TGTGCCATCACGGCAGGGTCCTCCTCCTACAATGAGCAGTTCTTC. The chain links TRBV10-3 to TRBJ2-1, with TRBD1 as a possible D gene (5 bases). CDR3 size: 15 residues. V was clipped by 7 bases and J by 0 bases, with 13 bases between them. Looked up from germline, CDR1 is ENHRY and CDR2 is SYGVKD.

The chain employs TRBV30 and TRBJ1-2; D unresolved. This CDR3 spans 12 amino acids. Trimming removed 5 bases from V and 5 bases from J, with 12 bases in between. In germline, CDR1 is GTSNPN, CDR2 SVGIG (reference sequence). The CDR3 is CAWGSTVYGYTF. DNA for the CDR3: TGTGCCTGGGGTTCAACAGTGTATGGCTACACCTTC.

The gene calls are TRBV27 and TRBJ1-5, with D unclear. CDR3 length equals 14 residues. The germline V gene has CDR1 MNHEY and CDR2 SMNVEV (reference sequence). Trimming took 6 bases from V and 11 from J, leaving 20 bases between them. The CDR3 protein is CASRKELPSEAQHF. The CDR3 DNA follows: TGTGCCAGCAGGAAGGAACTGCCAAGCGAGGCCCAGCATTTT.

The gene calls are TRBV4-2 and TRBJ2-5; 10 nucleotides agree with TRBD2. This CDR3 has 17 amino acids. The ends lost 4 bases at V and 1 base at J; junction bases unmatched: 9. The germline V gene has CDR1 LGHNA and CDR2 YNFKEQ. The CDR3, as DNA: TGTGCCAGCAGCCCCGGGGGGGCTAGCGGGGGCCAAGAGACCCAGTACTTC. Encoded protein: CASSPGGASGGQETQYF.

The genes are TRBV7-2 and TRBJ1-5; D remains unclear. Germline V gene sequence: CDR1 SGHTA, CDR2 FQGNSA. The germline V and J ends were trimmed by 5 bases and 1 base, with 12 bases remaining between them. This CDR3 is 15 amino acids long. The chain's CDR3 is CASSPGFSSNQPQHF. DNA for the CDR3: TGTGCCAGCAGCCCGGGTTTTTCAAGCAATCAGCCCCAGCATTTT.

There are a few counts of this clone. The chain uses TRBV2 and TRBJ2-5; a weak D match, TRBD2 (6 bases). The CDR3 is 16 amino acids. Trimming removed 6 bases at V and 2 bases at J, with 19 bases between. The V gene's germline CDR1 is SNHLY and CDR2 FYNNEI. The CDR3 region has the DNA TGTGCCAGCAGGGCCCCGGCGGGGCAGTATCAAGAGACCCAGTACTTC. Translated, it gives CASRAPAGQYQETQYF.

The V and J genes are TRBV14 and TRBJ2-5; the match to TRBD2 covers 10 bases. The V and J ends lost 3 bases and 5 bases, in that order; junction bases with no gene match: 3. The CDR3 is 14 amino acids. CDR1 and CDR2 (germline): SGHDN, FVKESK. For the CDR3, the DNA is TGTGCCAGCAGCCAGACTAGCGGGTATGAGACCCAGTACTTC. Translating gives CASSQTSGYETQYF.

The J gene is TRBJ1-2, the V gene TRBV7-2, with TRBD1 as a possible D gene (5 bases). CDR1 and CDR2 (germline): SGHTA, FQGNSA. V lost 1 base and J lost 4, with 10 bases in between. This CDR3 comprises 14 residues. The CDR3 protein is CASSLDQGGYGYTF. The CDR3, as DNA: TGTGCCAGCAGCTTAGATCAGGGAGGCTATGGCTACACCTTC. The entire variable domain, with the rest obtained from reference TRBV7-2 and TRBJ1-2, is as follows: GAGVSQSPSNKVTEKGKDVELRCDPISGHTALYWYRQSLGQGLEFLIYFQGNSAPDKSGLPSDRFSAERTGGSVSTLTIQRTQQEDSAVYLCASSLDQGGYGYTFGSGTRLTVV.

The CDR3 region is CASRTTASGNTIYF. CDR3 bases: TGTGCCAGCAGAACGACAGCATCTGGAAACACCATATATTTT. The V call is TRBV28, the J call TRBJ1-3; maybe TRBD1 (5 bases). V lost 6 bases, J lost 1 base, and 10 bases lay in between. Germline V gives CDR1 MDHEN, CDR2 SYDVKM. The CDR3 loop spans 14 amino acids.

In this sample, this clone turned up many times. The chain joins TRBV18 to TRBJ1-1, with 7 bases aligning to TRBD1. The CDR3 loop spans 18 amino acids. The junction had 13 bases not matched to a gene; V was cut back by 0 bases and J by 3 bases. Germline CDR1 and CDR2: KGHSH and LQKENI. The CDR3 DNA reads TGTGCCAGCTCACCACCGAACAGGGGAGCGTTAAGGGACACTGAAGCTTTCTTT. Amino acids: CASSPPNRGALRDTEAFF.